Described below is a single TCR beta chain sequence and its context. The target antigen is unknown. The junction and the germline gene differ at one end; a read error may be behind it. Germline V lookup: CDR1 SEHNR, CDR2 FQNEAQ (reference sequence). The CDR3 extends over 14 amino acids. Method: immunoSEQ multiplex PCR; TCRdb's copy keeps in-frame clones and lacks some. This sample has about 10,000 clones, with around 84% found just once. This specimen comes from a study of T cells in localized non-small cell lung cancer. Study-level findings and limits: Heterogeneity stays possible, as sequencing covered only one tumor region. Adjacent lung tissue had a median roughly 62 of the top 100 clones found in the tumor. Tumor showed lower T cell clonality than uninvolved adjacent lung, where it was highest. Longer survival (overall) was linked to higher T cell density in blood.

This clonotype was sampled from a male donor at least 60 years old with stage III lung adenocarcinoma. The chain links TRBV7-9 to TRBJ2-4; 9 nucleotides align to TRBD2. The source material was peripheral blood, sampled before any cancer treatment. The CDR3 spells CASGRGLAQNIQYF. CDR3 in DNA: TGTGCCAGCGGCCGGGGACTAGCCCAAAACATTCAGTACTTC.